This T cell receptor (beta chain) was retrieved from a study of T cell changes during pregnancy in multiple sclerosis. The germline V gene encodes CDR1 SNHLY and CDR2 FYNNEI. With V trimmed by 6 bases and J by 5 bases, 7 bases remained unmatched. The CDR3 spans 14 residues. Profiled with immunoSEQ multiplex PCR; TCRdb holds only in-frame clones, not every one. The table includes fewer than 75,000 clones, approximately 91% detected once. The origin of this receptor is a female donor with multiple sclerosis, enrolled in a pregnancy study. The sequencing here drew on peripheral blood, taken in the first trimester of pregnancy. V gene TRBV2 combines with J gene TRBJ2-5; 9 bases fit TRBD1. This CDR3 is CASRPGQGLETQYF. As DNA, the CDR3 is TGTGCCAGCAGACCGGGACAGGGCTTGGAGACCCAGTACTTC.